This T cell receptor (beta chain) is drawn from a study of early T cells in non-severe SARS-CoV-2 infection. Regarding the study as a whole: CD4 and private specificities were missed by VDJdb matching, which favored anti-spike CD8 responses.

With respect to this clonotype: Antigen unknown.

The library protocol tagged individual cDNA molecules with unique molecular identifiers. MiXCR, applied by TCRdb to the 5' RACE reads, yields one record per CDR3 protein. Of more than 45,000 distinct CDR3 sequences in the sample, 6.5% to 8.5% were seen once. Sequenced material: whole blood. This sequence was found in an adult who was a healthcare worker with PCR-confirmed SARS-CoV-2 infection or an uninfected control (not recorded which).

This CDR3 is CASSPQVGAAGETQYF. CDR3 coding DNA: TGTGCCAGCTCACCACAGGTGGGGGCAGCCGGAGAGACCCAGTACTTC. J is TRBJ2-5 and V is TRBV18, with a possible D match to TRBD1 (6 bases). There are 16 residues in the CDR3. Trimming pared 1 base from V and 4 bases from J, leaving 16 bases between. CDR1 KGHSH and CDR2 LQKENI come from the germline V gene. The variable domain in full, with the rest retrieved from reference TRBV18 and TRBJ2-5, is NAGVMQNPRHLVRRRGQEARLRCSPMKGHSHVYWYRQLPEEGLKFMVYLQKENIIDESGMPKERFSAEFPKEGPSILRIQQVVRGDSAAYFCASSPQVGAAGETQYFGPGTRLLVL.